This record looks at one T cell receptor beta chain sequence and its context. Trimming cost V 5 bases and J 5 bases, with 18 bases left between them. Germline-derived CDR1 and CDR2 are SGHAT and FQNNGV. The CDR3 sequence is 15 residues long. These data come from a study of blood T cell repertoires in COVID-19. Study-level background: The study drew acute and convalescent COVID-19 samples from the United States, Italy and Spain. T cells, B-cell-depleted T cells, or PBMCs supplied cDNA or gDNA.

In the original workflow: Amplified reference gene primers provided the basis for estimating nucleated cell counts. Data came from immunoSEQ multiplex PCR; TCRdb stores just in-frame clones and leaves some out. The V and J calls and the clone size are those of that table, but D and trimming were determined from the DNA. The table has around 280,000 clones, 85% to 90% seen once. This sequence joins TRBV11-2 and TRBJ1-1; weak D call: TRBD1 (6 bases). The specimen sequenced was peripheral blood. The sequence came from a woman in her twenties or thirties with COVID-19, enrolled during active disease. This CDR3 reads CASSRFQGRWTEAFF. CDR3 DNA sequence: TGTGCCAGCAGCCGTTTCCAGGGGCGATGGACTGAAGCTTTCTTT.